This T cell receptor (beta chain) was captured by sequencing in a study of radiotherapy plus CTLA-4 blockade in lung cancer. As for the study in general: Disease control was achieved by about 29% of patients, and objective responses by 18%.

This clone was observed a few times. Its antigen remains unidentified. Notes on the study in general: Response, reportedly, was best predicted by interferon-beta along with early blood T cell clone dynamics. Tumor-derived TCR clones expanded in blood after radiotherapy plus ipilimumab.

The CDR3 length is 16 residues. Trimming stripped 6 bases from V and 0 bases from J, with 17 bases between. Germline V lookup: CDR1 MDHEN, CDR2 SYDVKM. CTLA-4 blockade using ipilimumab, together with focal radiation, was received by patients with chemo-refractory metastatic non-small-cell lung cancer. Assay used: immunoSEQ multiplex PCR; TCRdb lists only in-frame clones, some missing. Counted here are roughly 120,000 clones, roughly 74% occurring once; the ten biggest clones make up 4.5% to 6.5%. The sample in question was peripheral blood, obtained from a patient treated with radiotherapy plus ipilimumab. This clonotype was sampled from a human donor with non-small cell lung cancer who had a partial response to radiotherapy plus ipilimumab. The V call is TRBV28, the J call TRBJ1-1; a weak D match, TRBD1 (6 bases). This CDR3 reads CASSPLRQGMNTEAFF. The CDR3 DNA reads as TGTGCCAGCAGCCCACTAAGGCAGGGGATGAACACTGAAGCTTTCTTT. The full variable domain, completed using reference TRBV28 and TRBJ1-1, is DVKVTQSSRYLVKRTGEKVFLECVQDMDHENMFWYRQDPGLGLRLIYFSYDVKMKEKGDIPEGYSVSREKKERFSLILESASTNQTSMYLCASSPLRQGMNTEAFFGQGTRLTVV.